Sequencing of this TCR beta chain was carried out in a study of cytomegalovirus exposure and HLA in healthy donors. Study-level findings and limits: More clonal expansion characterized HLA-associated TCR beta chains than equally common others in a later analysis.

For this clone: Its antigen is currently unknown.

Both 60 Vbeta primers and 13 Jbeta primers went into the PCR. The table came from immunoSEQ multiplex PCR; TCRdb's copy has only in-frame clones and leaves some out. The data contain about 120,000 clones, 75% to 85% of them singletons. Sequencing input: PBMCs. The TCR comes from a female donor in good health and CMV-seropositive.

CDR3 nucleotide sequence: TGTGCCAGCAGTGAAGCGCTTCGGGGGTTTACGCAGTATTTT. Amino acids: CASSEALRGFTQYF. The chain carries TRBV6-1 and TRBJ2-3; D perhaps matches TRBD2 (6 bases). CDR3 size: 14 residues. V was pared by 0 bases and J by 8 bases, with 12 bases between. In germline, CDR1 is MNHNS, CDR2 SASEGT.